These 27 T cell receptor beta chains share one sample of origin, sequenced in a study of T-cell reconstitution after alpha-beta-depleted transplantation in children. It was with unique molecular identifiers that the TCRbeta library was prepared. TCRdb recomputed calls from the PCR reads with MiXCR, one row per CDR3 protein. The sample yields 780,000 or so distinct CDR3 sequences, approximately 15% seen once. Sequenced material: PBMCs, mostly from graft donor cells, taken 360 days after TCRalphabeta/CD19-depleted stem cell transplant. The receptors were gathered from a male patient aged 10 to 17 who had a stem cell transplant for acute lymphoblastic leukemia, so the T cells may come from the graft donor.

This clonotype was observed a few times. V is TRBV5-1 and J is TRBJ2-6; D remains ambiguous. Trimming took 5 bases from V and 0 from J, leaving 9 bases between them. Germline CDR1 reads SGHRS; CDR2 reads YFSETQ. This CDR3 has 15 amino acids. CDR3: CASRKVLSGANVLTF. CDR3 DNA sequence: TGCGCCAGCAGGAAGGTTCTCTCTGGGGCCAACGTCCTGACTTTC.

This clonotype has just one count. V is TRBV4-2 and J is TRBJ2-2; perhaps TRBD2 as D (6 bases). Per germline, CDR1 LGHNA and CDR2 YNFKEQ. The CDR3 is 15 amino acids. Trimming pared 4 bases from V and 6 bases from J, leaving 15 bases between. The CDR3 reads CASSPGLPFPGELFF. CDR3 DNA: TGTGCCAGCAGCCCGGGACTTCCCTTCCCCGGGGAGCTGTTTTTT.

J is TRBJ2-7 and V is TRBV19; D is unclear. Trimming took off 5 bases at V and 2 bases at J, with 10 bases between the two ends. The germline CDR1 and CDR2 sequences are LNHDA and SQIVND (reference sequence). The CDR3 has 13 amino acids. The CDR3 sequence: CASSSDSAYEQYF. The CDR3 DNA follows: TGTGCCAGTAGTTCCGACTCTGCCTACGAGCAGTACTTC. Variable domain in full (rest from reference TRBV19 and TRBJ2-7): DGGITQSPKYLFRKEGQNVTLSCEQNLNHDAMYWYRQDPGQGLRLIYYSQIVNDFQKGDIAEGYSVSREKKESFPLTVTSAQKNPTAFYLCASSSDSAYEQYFGPGTRLTVT.

V usage is TRBV29-1 and J usage is TRBJ2-2; D is undetermined. V lost 1 base, J lost 1 base, and 4 bases lay in between. Germline V lookup: CDR1 SQVTM, CDR2 ANQGSEA. CDR3 length equals 13 residues. The CDR3 nucleotides are TGCAGCGTTGAAGGTCTGAACACCGGGGAGCTGTTTTTT. It codes for CSVEGLNTGELFF.

There are many counts of this clonotype. The rearrangement links TRBV12-3 or TRBV12-4 to TRBJ2-7; 7 bases are a match to TRBD1. The CDR3 contains 13 residues. V shed 6 bases, J shed 0 bases, and the junction held 2 bases outside the gene matches. CDR3 DNA sequence: TGTGCCAGCAGCGGGGACAGCTCCTACGAGCAGTACTTC. This encodes CASSGDSSYEQYF.

The rearrangement joins TRBV10-1 to TRBJ2-3; the D gene is possibly TRBD1 (7 bases). The CDR3 has 16 amino acids. Trimming stripped 3 bases from V and 4 bases from J, with 17 bases between. CDR1 is WNHNN, CDR2 SYGVQD, per germline (reference sequence). CDR3 sequence: CASSEGGLGGADTQYF. The CDR3, as DNA: TGCGCCAGCAGTGAAGGAGGGTTAGGGGGCGCAGATACGCAGTATTTT.

This sequence joins TRBV6-5 and TRBJ2-1; D not certain. The CDR3 runs 16 residues. With 0 bases removed from V and 0 bases from J, the gap between germline ends came to 9 bases. CDR1 and CDR2 from the germline V gene are MNHEY and SVGAGI. The CDR3 here is CASSYSTEFSYNEQFF. The CDR3 DNA is TGTGCCAGCAGTTACTCGACGGAATTCTCCTACAATGAGCAGTTCTTC.

This chain connects TRBV3-1 to TRBJ1-1; no clear D gene. The germline CDR1 and CDR2 sequences are LGHDT and YNNKEL (reference sequence). The V gene lost 2 bases and the J gene lost 5 bases, with 18 bases spanning the gap. The CDR3 has 16 residues. DNA of the CDR3: TGTGCCAGCAGCCAAAAACCACAAAGCCGGGGTACTGAAGCTTTCTTT. This gives the protein CASSQKPQSRGTEAFF. The variable domain in full, with the rest retrieved from reference TRBV3-1 and TRBJ1-1, is DTAVSQTPKYLVTQMGNDKSIKCEQNLGHDTMYWYKQDSKKFLKIMFSYNNKELIINETVPNRFSPKSPDKAHLNLHINSLELGDSAVYFCASSQKPQSRGTEAFFGQGTRLTVV.

This clonotype was recorded a few times. The rearrangement uses TRBV11-2 and TRBJ2-1, with 8 positions matching TRBD2. CDR3 size: 15 residues. The germline CDR1 and CDR2 sequences are SGHAT and FQNNGV. V lost 4 bases to trimming and J lost 4 bases; unmatched junction nucleotides: 6. CDR3 residues: CASSYLAGRYNEQFF. The CDR3 region has the DNA TGTGCCAGCAGCTACTTAGCGGGAAGATACAATGAGCAGTTCTTC.

This clonotype has ten or more counts. V usage is TRBV13 and J usage is TRBJ2-7; perhaps TRBD2 as D (5 bases). The V gene lost 5 bases and the J gene lost 5 bases, with 19 bases spanning the gap. CDR3 size: 15 residues. Germline V lookup: CDR1 PRHDT, CDR2 FYEKMQ (reference sequence). The DNA of the CDR3 is TGTGCCAGCAGCCCCGTGCCAAGTGGGAGCCACGAGCAGTACTTC. Amino acids: CASSPVPSGSHEQYF.

The table lists this clonotype with a few counts. V is TRBV12-3 or TRBV12-4 and J is TRBJ1-3, with 8 bases fitting TRBD1. The length of the CDR3 is 14 residues. V shed 5 bases and J 0 bases; nucleotides not matched to a gene: 0. The CDR3 DNA reads TGTGCCAGCAGTGACAGGGGCTCTGGAAACACCATATATTTT. It translates to CASSDRGSGNTIYF.

This chain joins TRBV27 and TRBJ2-1, with TRBD2 matching over 11 bases. The CDR3 is 15 residues long. After removal of 7 bases from V and 6 bases from J, the junction contained 8 bases not matched to a gene. Germline CDR1 reads MNHEY; CDR2 reads SMNVEV (reference sequence). CDR3 in amino acids: CASTSPGLAVNEQFF. The CDR3 coding sequence is TGTGCCAGCACTTCCCCGGGACTAGCGGTCAATGAGCAGTTCTTC.

CDR3 DNA sequence: TGTGCCAGCAGCTCCGGACAGGGGATTTATTCACCCCTCCACTTT. Its translation is CASSSGQGIYSPLHF. J is TRBJ1-6 and V is TRBV7-9, with 9 nucleotides matching TRBD1. V was pared by 4 bases and J by 8 bases, with 6 bases of the junction left unmatched. The CDR3 loop spans 15 amino acids. Germline V gene data show CDR1 as SEHNR and CDR2 as FQNEAQ (reference sequence).

The table lists this clonotype with many counts. The V and J genes are TRBV20-1 and TRBJ2-3, with 9 bases identical to TRBD2. Germline V gene sequence: CDR1 DFQATT, CDR2 SNEGSKA (reference sequence). V shed 5 bases and J 0 bases; nucleotides not matched to a gene: 6. This CDR3 comprises 15 residues. The DNA for the CDR3 is TGCAGTGCTCCCGGGACTAGCAGAAGCACAGATACGCAGTATTTT. Translated, it gives CSAPGTSRSTDTQYF.

This clonotype was detected many times. J is TRBJ1-2 and V is TRBV28; D ambiguous. The V end lost 6 bases, the J end lost 3 bases, and 20 bases lay between the germline ends. The CDR3 extends over 16 amino acids. In germline, CDR1 is MDHEN, CDR2 SYDVKM. The CDR3 spells CASRAARTAPHYGYTF. The CDR3 DNA reads TGTGCCAGCAGGGCAGCCCGGACCGCTCCACACTATGGCTACACCTTC.

This clonotype showed up just a few times. The V gene is TRBV5-1, the J gene TRBJ2-7; 10 positions agree with TRBD2. Germline CDR1 SGHRS, CDR2 YFSETQ. J was trimmed by 3 bases and V by 4 bases; bases with no gene match: 7. The CDR3 has 15 residues. CDR3 protein: CASSIGTSENYEQYF. CDR3 DNA sequence: TGCGCCAGCAGCATCGGGACTAGCGAGAACTACGAGCAGTACTTC.

J is TRBJ2-7 and V is TRBV18; D is unresolved. Trimming left V 3 bases short and J 5 bases short, with 11 bases between. Germline CDR1 reads KGHSH; CDR2 reads LQKENI. The CDR3 spans 13 residues. The chain's CDR3 is CASSPFELNEQYF. CDR3 coding DNA: TGTGCCAGCTCACCTTTTGAACTGAACGAGCAGTACTTC.

The V and J genes are TRBV20-1 and TRBJ2-1; D call uncertain. Per germline, CDR1 DFQATT and CDR2 SNEGSKA (reference sequence). CDR3 size: 14 residues. Between the trimmed V and J ends, which lost 7 bases and 3 bases, there was a span of 16 bases. The CDR3 region is CSVPGRRFYNEQFF. The CDR3 DNA reads TGCAGTGTTCCGGGTCGGAGATTCTACAATGAGCAGTTCTTC.

The chain couples TRBV12-3 or TRBV12-4 to TRBJ2-5; possible D gene TRBD2, 6 bases. Trimming took 5 bases from V and 1 from J, leaving 17 bases between them. The CDR3 runs to 16 residues. CDR3: CASSITLSSVQETQYF. The CDR3, as DNA: TGTGCCAGCAGTATTACACTATCTAGCGTCCAAGAGACCCAGTACTTC.

The V and J genes are TRBV15 and TRBJ2-1, with a weak D call TRBD2 (5 bases). The V end lost 1 base, the J end lost 0 bases, and 13 bases lay between the germline ends. CDR3 length equals 17 residues. CDR1 is LNHNV and CDR2 is YYDKDF in the germline V gene (reference sequence). The DNA for the CDR3 is TGTGCCACCAGCAGAGGCGGACTGACGAGCTCCTACAATGAGCAGTTCTTC. Translating it yields CATSRGGLTSSYNEQFF.

V gene TRBV12-3 or TRBV12-4 combines with J gene TRBJ2-7, with 9 positions matching TRBD2. The CDR3 consists of 14 residues. Trimming took 6 bases from V and 6 from J; bases not matched to a gene: 9. For the CDR3, the DNA is TGTGCCAGCAGCGATAGCGGGGGTGTTACCGAGCAGTACTTC. Its protein product is CASSDSGGVTEQYF.

The V gene is TRBV20-1, the J gene TRBJ2-1; weak D call: TRBD1 (6 bases). This CDR3 comprises 16 residues. Germline CDR1 and CDR2: DFQATT and SNEGSKA (reference sequence). V lost 5 bases, J lost 4 bases, and 21 bases lay in between. CDR3 residues: CSASGHTFWGYNEQFF. The DNA of the CDR3 is TGCAGTGCTTCGGGACACACGTTTTGGGGGTACAATGAGCAGTTCTTC.

This clonotype was observed a few times. The rearrangement uses TRBV5-1 and TRBJ2-7, with 11 bases fitting TRBD2. CDR1 and CDR2 (germline): SGHRS, YFSETQ. The CDR3 totals 15 residues. V lost 3 bases, J lost 3 bases, and 5 bases stayed unmatched. The chain's CDR3 is CASSWTGTSGYEQYF. For the CDR3, the DNA is TGCGCCAGCAGCTGGACCGGGACTAGCGGCTACGAGCAGTACTTC.

This clonotype was found a few times. The chain carries TRBV28 and TRBJ2-7; 10 bases are shared with TRBD1. The CDR3 has 15 amino acids. Germline CDR1 MDHEN, CDR2 SYDVKM. V lost 3 bases to trimming and J lost 2 bases; unmatched junction nucleotides: 4. The CDR3 loop is CASSFVGTGAYEQYF. CDR3 sequence (DNA): TGTGCCAGCAGTTTCGTTGGGACAGGGGCCTACGAGCAGTACTTC. The full variable domain, with the rest looked up from reference TRBV28 and TRBJ2-7, is DVKVTQSSRYLVKRTGEKVFLECVQDMDHENMFWYRQDPGLGLRLIYFSYDVKMKEKGDIPEGYSVSREKKERFSLILESASTNQTSMYLCASSFVGTGAYEQYFGPGTRLTVT.

The rearrangement joins TRBV10-3 to TRBJ2-1, with 8 bases lining up with TRBD2. This CDR3 comprises 16 residues. V shed 4 bases and J 0 bases; nucleotides not matched to a gene: 5. The V gene's germline CDR1 is ENHRY and CDR2 SYGVKD. CDR3 DNA sequence: TGTGCCATCAGTGCCCCAGCGGGAGTCTCCTACAATGAGCAGTTCTTC. It yields the protein CAISAPAGVSYNEQFF.

V usage is TRBV5-1 and J usage is TRBJ2-7, with D perhaps given as TRBD1 or TRBD2 (5 bases each). V lost 3 bases and J lost 2, with 21 bases in between. This CDR3 region has 17 residues. Looked up from germline, CDR1 is SGHRS and CDR2 is YFSETQ. CDR3 in amino acids: CASSSSLPRDGAYEQYF. As DNA, the CDR3 is TGCGCCAGCAGCTCTTCCCTCCCCAGGGACGGAGCCTACGAGCAGTACTTC.

This clonotype came up many times. The chain links TRBV12-3 or TRBV12-4 to TRBJ2-1, with 13 bases matching TRBD2. With V trimmed by 8 bases and J by 1 base, 8 bases remained unmatched. CDR3 size: 17 residues. The CDR3 protein is CASCRLAGGPSYNEQFF. The CDR3 nucleotides read TGTGCCAGCTGTCGACTAGCGGGAGGACCTTCCTACAATGAGCAGTTCTTC.